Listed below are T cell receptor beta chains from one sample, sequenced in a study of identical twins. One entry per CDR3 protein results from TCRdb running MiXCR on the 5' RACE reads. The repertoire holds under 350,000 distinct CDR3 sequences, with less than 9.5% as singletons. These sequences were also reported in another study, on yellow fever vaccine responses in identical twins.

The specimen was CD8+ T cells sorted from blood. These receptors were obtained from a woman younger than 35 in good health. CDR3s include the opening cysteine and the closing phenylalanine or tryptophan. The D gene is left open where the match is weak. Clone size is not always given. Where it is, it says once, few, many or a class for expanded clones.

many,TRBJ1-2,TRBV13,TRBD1,CASSSIGTGDYGYTF,TGTGCCAGCAGCTCGATCGGGACAGGGGACTATGGCTACACCTTC
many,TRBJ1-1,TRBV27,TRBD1,CASSSLPDRGTEAFF,TGTGCCAGCAGTTCCCTCCCGGACAGGGGCACTGAAGCTTTCTTT
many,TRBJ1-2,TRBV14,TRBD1,CASSQLQGYGYTF,TGTGCCAGCAGCCAACTACAGGGGTATGGCTACACCTTC
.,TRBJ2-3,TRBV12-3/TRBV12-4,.,CALCLGGPLAEHTDTQYF,TGTGCCCTCTGTTTAGGGGGTCCTCTAGCGGAACACACAGATACGCAGTATTTT
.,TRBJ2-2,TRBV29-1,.,CSGELNTGELFF,TGCAGCGGTGAACTAAACACCGGGGAGCTGTTTTTT
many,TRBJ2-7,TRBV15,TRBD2,CATSRDRLAVPSYEQYF,TGTGCCACCAGCAGAGATAGACTAGCGGTTCCCTCCTACGAGCAGTACTTC
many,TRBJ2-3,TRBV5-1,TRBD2,CASSLGTSGKDTQYF,TGCGCCAGCAGCTTGGGGACTAGCGGGAAAGATACGCAGTATTTT
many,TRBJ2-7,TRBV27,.,CASSPQGTELPPPPYEQYF,TGTGCCAGCAGTCCCCAGGGTACCGAATTGCCCCCTCCCCCCTACGAGCAGTACTTC
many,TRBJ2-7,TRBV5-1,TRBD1,CASSLDTAGTGIHEQYF,TGCGCCAGCAGCTTGGACACCGCCGGGACAGGGATCCACGAGCAGTACTTC
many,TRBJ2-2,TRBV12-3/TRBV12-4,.,CASSLSPGELFF,TGTGCCAGCAGTTTATCTCCCGGGGAGCTGTTTTTT
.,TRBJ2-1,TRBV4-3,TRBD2,CASSQLAGGNEQFF,TGCGCCAGCAGCCAACTAGCGGGAGGGAATGAGCAGTTCTTC
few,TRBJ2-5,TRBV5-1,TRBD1,CASSLAGYRGAETQYF,TGCGCCAGCAGCTTGGCCGGGTACAGGGGAGCGGAGACCCAGTACTTC
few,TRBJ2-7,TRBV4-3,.,CASSQRTFYEQYF,TGCGCCAGCAGCCAAAGGACTTTCTACGAGCAGTACTTC
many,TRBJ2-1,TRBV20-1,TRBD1,CSASWDRDYNEQFF,TGCAGTGCTAGTTGGGACAGGGACTACAATGAGCAGTTCTTC
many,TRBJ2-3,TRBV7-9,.,CASSPQGSSTDTQYF,TGTGCCAGCAGCCCCCAAGGATCTAGCACAGATACGCAGTATTTT
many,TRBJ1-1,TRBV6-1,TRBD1,CASSEGAGGSTEAFF,TGTGCCAGCAGTGAAGGGGCAGGGGGAAGCACTGAAGCTTTCTTT
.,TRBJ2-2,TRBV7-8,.,CASSSLSGGNTGELFF,TGTGCCAGCAGCTCCCTTAGCGGAGGGAACACCGGGGAGCTGTTTTTT
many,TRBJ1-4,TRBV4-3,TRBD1,CASSQDKRGQGNEKLFF,TGCGCCAGCAGCCAGGATAAGAGGGGACAGGGGAATGAAAAACTGTTTTTT
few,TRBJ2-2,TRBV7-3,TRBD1,CASSSLFTGGTGELFF,TGTGCCAGCAGCTCTTTATTTACAGGGGGCACCGGGGAGCTGTTTTTT
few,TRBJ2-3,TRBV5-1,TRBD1,CASSPWDRSTDTQYF,TGCGCCAGCAGCCCATGGGACAGAAGCACAGATACGCAGTATTTT
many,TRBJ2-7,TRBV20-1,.,CSARKSASYEQYF,TGCAGTGCTAGAAAGTCGGCCTCCTACGAGCAGTACTTC
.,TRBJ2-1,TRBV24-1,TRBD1,CATSERQGHSDFSYNEQFF,TGTGCCACCAGTGAACGACAGGGACACTCCGATTTCTCCTACAATGAGCAGTTCTTC
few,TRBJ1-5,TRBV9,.,CASSVWDSNQPQHF,TGTGCCAGCAGCGTTTGGGACAGCAATCAGCCCCAGCATTTT
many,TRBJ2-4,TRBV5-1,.,CASSLEGVQNIQYF,TGCGCCAGCAGCTTGGAAGGCGTTCAAAACATTCAGTACTTC
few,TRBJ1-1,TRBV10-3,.,CAISDERVQFEAFF,TGTGCCATCAGTGACGAAAGGGTTCAGTTTGAAGCTTTCTTT
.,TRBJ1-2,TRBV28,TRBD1,CASSLGYRDREEGYGYTF,TGTGCCAGCAGTTTAGGTTACCGGGACAGGGAAGAGGGCTATGGCTACACCTTC
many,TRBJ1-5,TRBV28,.,CASRFDGLYQPQHF,TGTGCCAGCCGATTTGACGGCTTGTATCAGCCCCAGCATTTT
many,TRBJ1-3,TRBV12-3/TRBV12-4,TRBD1,CASSGTGQGYTIYF,TGTGCCAGCAGTGGAACGGGACAGGGTTACACCATATATTTT
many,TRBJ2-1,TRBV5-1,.,CASSLEADEQFF,TGCGCCAGCAGCTTGGAGGCGGATGAGCAGTTCTTC
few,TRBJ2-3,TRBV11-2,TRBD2,CASLSGGAMLTDTQYF,TGTGCCAGCCTGAGCGGGGGGGCCATGCTCACAGATACGCAGTATTTT
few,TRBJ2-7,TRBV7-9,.,CASSQEGRGKYEQYF,TGTGCCAGCAGCCAGGAGGGGCGCGGAAAATACGAGCAGTACTTC
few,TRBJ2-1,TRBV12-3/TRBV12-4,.,CASQEGGGTYNEQFF,TGTGCCAGCCAAGAGGGGGGGGGGACCTACAATGAGCAGTTCTTC
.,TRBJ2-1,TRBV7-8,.,CASSPSHVTPYNEQFF,TGTGCCAGCAGCCCCTCCCATGTCACGCCCTACAATGAGCAGTTCTTC
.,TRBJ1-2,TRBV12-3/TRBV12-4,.,CASRGLGNYGYTF,TGTGCCAGCAGGGGGTTGGGCAACTATGGCTACACCTTC
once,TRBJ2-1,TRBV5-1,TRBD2,CASSPWTGPSGNQQFF,TGCGCCAGCAGCCCTTGGACGGGCCCCAGCGGGAATCAGCAGTTTTTC
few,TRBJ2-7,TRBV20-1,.,CSARAEAYEQYF,TGCAGTGCTAGGGCGGAAGCCTACGAGCAGTACTTC
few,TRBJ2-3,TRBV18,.,CASSPGFPGDTQYF,TGTGCCAGCTCACCAGGCTTCCCCGGGGATACGCAGTATTTT
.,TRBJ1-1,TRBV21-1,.,CASSKSGAPTEAFF,TGTGCCAGCAGCAAGTCAGGGGCGCCCACTGAAGCTTTCTTT
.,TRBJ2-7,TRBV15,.,CATREKAGPGEQYF,TGTGCCACCAGGGAAAAAGCGGGTCCTGGGGAGCAGTACTTC
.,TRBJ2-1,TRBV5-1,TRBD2,CASSLSPSGRALSSYNEQFF,TGCGCCAGCAGCTTGTCCCCTAGCGGGAGGGCCCTCAGTAGCTACAATGAGCAGTTCTTC
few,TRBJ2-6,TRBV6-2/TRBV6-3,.,CASSFWEVGANVLTF,TGTGCCAGCAGTTTTTGGGAGGTTGGGGCCAACGTCCTGACTTTC
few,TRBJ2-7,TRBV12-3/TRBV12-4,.,CATMEGLKQYF,TGTGCCACCATGGAGGGGCTCAAGCAGTACTTC
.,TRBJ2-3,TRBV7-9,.,CASSFETDTQYF,TGTGCCAGCAGCTTCGAGACAGATACGCAGTATTTT
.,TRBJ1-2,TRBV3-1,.,CASAGLLGRGGYTF,TGTGCCAGCGCGGGGTTATTAGGGCGAGGCGGCTACACCTTC
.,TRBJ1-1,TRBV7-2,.,CASSLVGAFF,TGTGCCAGCAGCTTAGTGGGGGCTTTCTTT
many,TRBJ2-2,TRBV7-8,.,CASSLVGALGQLTGELFF,TGTGCCAGCAGCTTAGTAGGAGCCCTAGGACAACTCACCGGGGAGCTGTTTTTT
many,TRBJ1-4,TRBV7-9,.,CASSFEGGQNEKLFF,TGTGCCAGCAGCTTCGAGGGGGGACAAAATGAAAAACTGTTTTTT
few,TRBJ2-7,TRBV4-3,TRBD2,CASSPGLAGGGEQYF,TGCGCCAGCAGCCCCGGACTAGCGGGAGGTGGCGAGCAGTACTTC
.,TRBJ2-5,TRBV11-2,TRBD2,CASSLEAGGSETQYF,TGTGCCAGCAGCTTAGAGGCGGGAGGATCCGAGACCCAGTACTTC
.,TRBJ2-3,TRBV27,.,CASSLWWTDTQYF,TGTGCCAGCAGTTTATGGTGGACAGATACGCAGTATTTT
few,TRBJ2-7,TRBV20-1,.,CSASSRELSSYEQYF,TGCAGTGCTAGTTCCCGGGAACTGAGCTCCTACGAGCAGTACTTC
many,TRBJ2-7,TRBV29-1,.,CSVEDRNMGYEQYF,TGCAGCGTTGAAGACCGAAATATGGGGTACGAGCAGTACTTC
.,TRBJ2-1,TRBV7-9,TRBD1,CASSTGANEQFF,TGTGCCAGCAGTACAGGGGCGAATGAGCAGTTCTTC
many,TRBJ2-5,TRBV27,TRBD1,CASSQRTGQETQYF,TGTGCCAGCAGCCAACGGACAGGGCAAGAGACCCAGTACTTC
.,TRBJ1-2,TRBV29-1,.,CSVRSNYGYTF,TGCAGCGTCAGATCTAACTATGGCTACACCTTC
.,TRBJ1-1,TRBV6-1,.,CASKTRAGAHTEAFF,TGTGCCAGCAAGACGAGGGCGGGGGCGCACACTGAAGCTTTCTTT